This T cell receptor (beta chain) derives from a study of early T cells in non-severe SARS-CoV-2 infection. This clonotype was detected only a few times. From the 5' RACE reads, TCRdb called clonotypes with MiXCR, one entry per CDR3 protein. The sample comprises about 33,000 distinct CDR3 sequences, around 5.9% of which are singletons, and under 15% rests with the top ten. The TCR originated in an adult who was a healthcare worker with PCR-confirmed SARS-CoV-2 infection or an uninfected control (not recorded which). The sequencing input was whole blood.

CDR3 DNA: TGTGCCAGCACCTGGACAGGGGCCTACGAGCAGTACTTC. It translates to CASTWTGAYEQYF. This chain joins TRBV6-1 and TRBJ2-7; 9 bases are a match to TRBD1. This CDR3 has 13 amino acids. Germline values: CDR1 MNHNS, CDR2 SASEGT. The ends lost 7 bases at V and 2 bases at J; junction bases unmatched: 3.